This entry concerns a single T cell receptor (beta chain). The entry originates in a study of blood T cell repertoires in COVID-19. The CDR3 has 14 amino acids. As originally analysed: Amplified reference gene primers provided the basis for estimating nucleated cell counts. Assay: immunoSEQ multiplex PCR; the TCRdb copy retains only in-frame clones and omits some. V and J calls plus clone size are reproduced from that table; the DNA served to infer D and trimming. The sample lists 490,000 or so clones, approximately 91% seen once, with approximately 8% in the top ten. Sample: PBMCs or T cells enriched from blood (not recorded which). This clonotype was obtained from a woman aged 55-70 years who had recovered from COVID-19. V is TRBV23-1 and J is TRBJ1-6, with a possible D match to TRBD1 (5 bases). TRBV23-1 carries the ORF label, with uncertain function. For the CDR3, the DNA is TGCCACCCGAGCGGGGGAAACTATAATTCACCCCTCCACTTT. Translating gives CHPSGGNYNSPLHF.